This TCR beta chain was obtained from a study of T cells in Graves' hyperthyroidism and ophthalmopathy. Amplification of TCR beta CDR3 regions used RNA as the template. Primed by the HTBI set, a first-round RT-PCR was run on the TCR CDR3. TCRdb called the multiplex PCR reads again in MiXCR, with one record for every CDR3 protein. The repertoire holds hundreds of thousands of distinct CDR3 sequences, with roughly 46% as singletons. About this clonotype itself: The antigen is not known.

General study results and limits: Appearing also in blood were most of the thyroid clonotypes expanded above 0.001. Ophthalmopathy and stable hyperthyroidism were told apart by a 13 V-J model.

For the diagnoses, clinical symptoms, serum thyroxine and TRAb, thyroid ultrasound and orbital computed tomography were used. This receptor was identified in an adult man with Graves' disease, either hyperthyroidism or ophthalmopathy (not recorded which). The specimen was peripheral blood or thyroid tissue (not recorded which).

CDR3 residues: CASSLDPGLKDTQYF. Here the CDR3 DNA reads TGCGCCAGCAGCTTGGATCCGGGACTTAAGGATACGCAGTATTTT. The rearrangement links TRBV5-1 to TRBJ2-3; a possible D gene is TRBD2 (6 bases). CDR3 length equals 15 residues. Per germline, CDR1 SGHRS and CDR2 YFSETQ. V was trimmed by 0 bases and J by 6 bases, leaving 14 bases between them.